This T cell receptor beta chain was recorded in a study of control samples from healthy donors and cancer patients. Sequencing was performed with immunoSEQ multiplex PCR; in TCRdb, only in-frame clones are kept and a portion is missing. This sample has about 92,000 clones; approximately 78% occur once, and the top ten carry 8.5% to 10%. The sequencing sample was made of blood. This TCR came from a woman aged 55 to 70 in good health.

The CDR3: CASSLTQGGNSPLHF. The DNA of the CDR3 is TGTGCCAGCAGTTTAACCCAAGGCGGGAATTCACCCCTCCACTTT. This sequence joins TRBV28 and TRBJ1-6; no clear D. There are 15 residues in the CDR3. Deletions cut 2 bases from V and 7 bases from J, with 12 bases between. Germline assignment: CDR1 MDHEN and CDR2 SYDVKM.